The present entry profiles one T cell receptor (beta chain) with its context. Its target is not known. This entry comes from a study of cytomegalovirus exposure and HLA in healthy donors. Study-level results: In the roughly 120 validation repertoires, a later analysis found that first-cohort TCR clusters tended to co-occur.

The CDR3 spans 17 residues. Trimming at V came to 1 base and at J to 0 bases, leaving 5 bases not matched to a gene. CDR1 is MGHRA, CDR2 YSYEKL, per germline. Only in-frame clones appear in the TCRdb table, and some are missing; sequencing was by immunoSEQ multiplex PCR. The sample holds around 150,000 clones, nearly 90% seen once. This clonotype originated in a young man in good health and CMV-seropositive. The genes are TRBV4-1 and TRBJ2-1; 8 nucleotides line up with TRBD2. The sample was PBMCs. The DNA of the CDR3 is TGCGCCAGCAGCCAAGTTAGCGGGGCTGGCTCCTACAATGAGCAGTTCTTC. Its protein product is CASSQVSGAGSYNEQFF.